This T cell receptor (beta chain) stems from a study of beta chain features in type 1 diabetes. Study findings and constraints: No resolution was reached here on whether HLA type influences TCRB rearrangement. PCR might favor shorter templates, equally in patients and controls. Comparison showed that naive, central memory and Treg TCRB repertoires appeared more similar among patients than among healthy donors.

Reverse transcribing all isolated RNA meant expressed TCRB transcripts were sequenced. TCRdb's table, derived via immunoSEQ multiplex PCR, lists solely in-frame clones and lacks some. This table holds 810,000 or so clones, under 20% found once. Notes on this clone: The antigen is undetermined.

There are 14 residues in the CDR3. The V and J ends lost 0 bases and 7 bases respectively, with 12 bases between them. The germline gives CDR1 MRHNA, CDR2 SNTAGT. What was sequenced was naive CD4+ T cells from blood. The clonotype was recovered from a woman between 18 and 29 years old in good health. The gene calls are TRBV6-4 and TRBJ1-2; a possible D gene is TRBD1 (6 bases). The CDR3 loop is CASSDSPGASGYTF. The CDR3 DNA sequence: TGTGCCAGCAGTGACTCCCCAGGGGCGTCTGGCTACACCTTC.